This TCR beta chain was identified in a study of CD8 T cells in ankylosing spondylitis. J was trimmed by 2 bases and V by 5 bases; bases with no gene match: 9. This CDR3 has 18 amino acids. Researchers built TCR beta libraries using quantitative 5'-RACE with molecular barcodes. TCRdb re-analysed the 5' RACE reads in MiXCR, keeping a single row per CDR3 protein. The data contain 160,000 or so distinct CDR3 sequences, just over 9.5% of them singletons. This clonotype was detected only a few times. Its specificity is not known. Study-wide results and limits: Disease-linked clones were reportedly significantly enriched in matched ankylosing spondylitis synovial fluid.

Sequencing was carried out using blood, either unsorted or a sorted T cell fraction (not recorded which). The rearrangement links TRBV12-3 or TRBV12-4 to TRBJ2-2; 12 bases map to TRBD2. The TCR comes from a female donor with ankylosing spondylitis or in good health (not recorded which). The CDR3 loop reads CASSEPGLAGPNTGELFF. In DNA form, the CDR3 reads TGTGCCAGCAGTGAACCGGGACTAGCGGGCCCCAACACCGGGGAGCTGTTTTTT.